The rows below give T cell receptor beta chains drawn from one sample of a study of Graves' ophthalmopathy and Graves' hyperthyroidism. TCRdb independently ran MiXCR on the multiplex PCR reads; one entry per CDR3 protein. This sample has a few hundred thousand distinct CDR3 sequences, with approximately 35% found just once. The sequenced material came from peripheral blood or thyroid tissue (not recorded which). These receptors all stem from an adult man with Graves' hyperthyroidism. Each CDR3 is given with its conserved first and last residue. A D gene is named only where the DNA matches it firmly. Not every row has a clone size; where given, it reads once, few, many or a size class.

CDR3nt: TGTGCCAGCAGTTCAAGCGATGGACAGGAGGCTGCGGCCCAGTACTTC
CDR3aa: CASSSSDGQEAAAQYF
j_gene: TRBJ2-5
abundance: NA
v_gene: TRBV10-3
d_gene: TRBD1

CDR3nt: TGTGCCACCAGTGATTTTTTGACCTCCGAGGGGACAGATACGCAGTATTTT
CDR3aa: CATSDFLTSEGTDTQYF
j_gene: TRBJ2-3
abundance: few
v_gene: TRBV24-1
d_gene: NA

CDR3nt: TGTGCCATCAGCTTTACGACTGGCACCTACGAGCAGTACTTC
CDR3aa: CAISFTTGTYEQYF
j_gene: TRBJ2-7
abundance: many
v_gene: TRBV10-3
d_gene: NA

CDR3nt: TGTGCCAGCAGCGTAGGGGTAGCGGGAGTAAGAGCCGGGGAGCTGTTTTTT
CDR3aa: CASSVGVAGVRAGELFF
j_gene: TRBJ2-2
abundance: few
v_gene: TRBV9
d_gene: TRBD2

CDR3nt: TGCGCCAGCAGCCTACAGGGACTGGGGGTGCGAGAGCTGTTTTTT
CDR3aa: CASSLQGLGVRELFF
j_gene: TRBJ2-2
abundance: many
v_gene: TRBV5-1
d_gene: NA

CDR3nt: TGCGCCAGCAGCCAAGAAACTGACAGGGCTGGAAACACCATATATTTT
CDR3aa: CASSQETDRAGNTIYF
j_gene: TRBJ1-3
abundance: many
v_gene: TRBV4-1
d_gene: TRBD1

CDR3nt: TGTGCCAGCAGCCAGGGGTTAACAAGCAATCAGCCCCAGCATTTT
CDR3aa: CASSQGLTSNQPQHF
j_gene: TRBJ1-5
abundance: NA
v_gene: TRBV3-1
d_gene: NA

CDR3nt: TGCGCCAGCAGCCACGCCCTTAATCAGCCCCAGCATTTT
CDR3aa: CASSHALNQPQHF
j_gene: TRBJ1-5
abundance: NA
v_gene: TRBV4-1
d_gene: NA

CDR3nt: TGCAGTGTCTTGCAGGGGCAGGTTGGAGCTTTCTTT
CDR3aa: CSVLQGQVGAFF
j_gene: TRBJ1-1
abundance: many
v_gene: TRBV20-1
d_gene: NA

CDR3nt: TGTGCCAGCAGCGTGGGGGACCAGTATGGCTACACCTTC
CDR3aa: CASSVGDQYGYTF
j_gene: TRBJ1-2
abundance: few
v_gene: TRBV9
d_gene: NA

CDR3nt: TGTGCCAGCAGGCCCCAACAGGGCTACACCTTC
CDR3aa: CASRPQQGYTF
j_gene: TRBJ1-2
abundance: NA
v_gene: TRBV12-3/TRBV12-4
d_gene: NA

CDR3nt: TGTGCCAGCAGCTTAGATCGCGGATTTACCTACGAGCAGTACTTC
CDR3aa: CASSLDRGFTYEQYF
j_gene: TRBJ2-7
abundance: NA
v_gene: TRBV7-9
d_gene: NA

CDR3nt: TGTGCCAGTAGTACCCCAGGTTACCAAGAGACCCAGTACTTC
CDR3aa: CASSTPGYQETQYF
j_gene: TRBJ2-5
abundance: many
v_gene: TRBV19
d_gene: NA

CDR3nt: TGTGCCAGCAGCTCCCCTACGGGGATGTCAGGAAACACTGAAGCTTTCTTT
CDR3aa: CASSSPTGMSGNTEAFF
j_gene: TRBJ1-1
abundance: few
v_gene: TRBV7-9
d_gene: NA

CDR3nt: TGTGCCAGCAGCTTGTCGGGACAGGGTAATGGCGAGCAGTACTTC
CDR3aa: CASSLSGQGNGEQYF
j_gene: TRBJ2-7
abundance: few
v_gene: TRBV5-8
d_gene: TRBD1

CDR3nt: TGTGCCATCAGTGAGCAAGGAGGGGCTGAAGCTTTCTTT
CDR3aa: CAISEQGGAEAFF
j_gene: TRBJ1-1
abundance: NA
v_gene: TRBV10-3
d_gene: NA

CDR3nt: TGTGCCAGCAGTGAAAGGGGTTTCGGGACCCAGTACTTC
CDR3aa: CASSERGFGTQYF
j_gene: TRBJ2-5
abundance: NA
v_gene: TRBV2
d_gene: NA

CDR3nt: TGTGCCAGCAGTGATCGGGACCGAAACTCCTACGAGCAGTACTTC
CDR3aa: CASSDRDRNSYEQYF
j_gene: TRBJ2-7
abundance: NA
v_gene: TRBV2
d_gene: NA

CDR3nt: TGTGCCAGCAGCTTGTCGCAGGGTGCCTATGGCTACACCTTC
CDR3aa: CASSLSQGAYGYTF
j_gene: TRBJ1-2
abundance: many
v_gene: TRBV7-9
d_gene: NA

CDR3nt: TGTGCCAGCAGCTTAGCGGGGGATCAGCCCCAGTACTTC
CDR3aa: CASSLAGDQPQYF
j_gene: TRBJ2-5
abundance: NA
v_gene: TRBV7-6
d_gene: NA

CDR3nt: TGTGCCAGTAGTACCATCCGACAGACTAACACCGGGGAGCTGTTTTTT
CDR3aa: CASSTIRQTNTGELFF
j_gene: TRBJ2-2
abundance: many
v_gene: TRBV19
d_gene: NA

CDR3nt: TGTGCCAGCAGTACAGGGATCAGCGCCGGGGAGCTGTTTTTT
CDR3aa: CASSTGISAGELFF
j_gene: TRBJ2-2
abundance: many
v_gene: TRBV7-2
d_gene: NA

CDR3nt: TGTGCTAGAGACCCGGGCCGAACGCCCTACGAGCAGTACTTC
CDR3aa: CARDPGRTPYEQYF
j_gene: TRBJ2-7
abundance: NA
v_gene: TRBV7-2
d_gene: NA

CDR3nt: TGCAGCGTGGGACAGGGGGTTAACTATGGCTACACCTTC
CDR3aa: CSVGQGVNYGYTF
j_gene: TRBJ1-2
abundance: many
v_gene: TRBV29-1
d_gene: TRBD1

CDR3nt: TGTGCCAGCAGTTTAACCCAGACCCAAGAGACCCAGTACTTC
CDR3aa: CASSLTQTQETQYF
j_gene: TRBJ2-5
abundance: many
v_gene: TRBV12-3/TRBV12-4
d_gene: NA

CDR3nt: TGTGCCAGCAGCGTAGGTGGGCTTTCGGAGACCCAGTACTTC
CDR3aa: CASSVGGLSETQYF
j_gene: TRBJ2-5
abundance: many
v_gene: TRBV9
d_gene: NA

CDR3nt: TGCAGCGCACCTGGGACAGGCGCGTACGATGAGCAGTTCTTC
CDR3aa: CSAPGTGAYDEQFF
j_gene: TRBJ2-1
abundance: NA
v_gene: TRBV29-1
d_gene: TRBD1

CDR3nt: TGTGCCAGCAGCTTCCGGGACTTCCAAGAGACCCAGTACTTC
CDR3aa: CASSFRDFQETQYF
j_gene: TRBJ2-5
abundance: many
v_gene: TRBV13
d_gene: NA

CDR3nt: TGCAGTGCTAGAGATCTCAGGGAAAGCTCCTATAATTCACCCCTCCACTTT
CDR3aa: CSARDLRESSYNSPLHF
j_gene: TRBJ1-6
abundance: NA
v_gene: TRBV20-1
d_gene: NA

CDR3nt: TGTGTCAGCAGGGTAGAACCACGGGGGACTGAAGCTTTCTTT
CDR3aa: CVSRVEPRGTEAFF
j_gene: TRBJ1-1
abundance: NA
v_gene: TRBV6-1
d_gene: NA

CDR3nt: TGTGCCAGCAGTTGGAAGGAGGGTGAAAAACTGCTTTTT
CDR3aa: CASSWKEGEKLLF
j_gene: TRBJ1-4
abundance: once
v_gene: TRBV27
d_gene: NA

CDR3nt: TGTGCCAGTAGTCCCCGGTCTGGGATGATCTACGAGCAGTACTTC
CDR3aa: CASSPRSGMIYEQYF
j_gene: TRBJ2-7
abundance: few
v_gene: TRBV19
d_gene: NA

CDR3nt: TGTGCCAGCAGCGTCCGCAGCGGGCTAGCGGGGAGCACAGATACGCAGTATTTT
CDR3aa: CASSVRSGLAGSTDTQYF
j_gene: TRBJ2-3
abundance: NA
v_gene: TRBV11-2
d_gene: TRBD2

CDR3nt: TGCGCCAGCAGTGAGTTTCCTAGCGGGGACTACGAGCAGTACTTC
CDR3aa: CASSEFPSGDYEQYF
j_gene: TRBJ2-7
abundance: NA
v_gene: TRBV10-1
d_gene: TRBD2

CDR3nt: TGTGCCAGCAGGAAACAGGGAGTGGGGAACACTGAAGCTTTCTTT
CDR3aa: CASRKQGVGNTEAFF
j_gene: TRBJ1-1
abundance: NA
v_gene: TRBV6-5
d_gene: NA

CDR3nt: TGTGCCAGCAGCTTAGCGGAGACGGGAGCGTGGTTCTTC
CDR3aa: CASSLAETGAWFF
j_gene: TRBJ2-5
abundance: once
v_gene: TRBV11-1
d_gene: NA

CDR3nt: TGTGCCAGCAGCTTAGGGGATCAAGAGACCCAGTACTTC
CDR3aa: CASSLGDQETQYF
j_gene: TRBJ2-5
abundance: NA
v_gene: TRBV7-9
d_gene: NA

CDR3nt: TGCAGTGCTAGAGCTGTACAGGGTAATGAAAAACTGTTTTTT
CDR3aa: CSARAVQGNEKLFF
j_gene: TRBJ1-4
abundance: many
v_gene: TRBV20-1
d_gene: NA

CDR3nt: TGTGCCAGCAGCCAAGTGTGGACAGGGGAAGGTGAAGCTTTCTTT
CDR3aa: CASSQVWTGEGEAFF
j_gene: TRBJ1-1
abundance: NA
v_gene: TRBV3-1
d_gene: TRBD1

CDR3nt: TGTGCCAGTCGTTGGGGGAGTACCGGGACAGGGGTTGAAAAACTGTTTTTT
CDR3aa: CASRWGSTGTGVEKLFF
j_gene: TRBJ1-4
abundance: NA
v_gene: TRBV19
d_gene: TRBD1

CDR3nt: TGTGCCAGCAGTGTGGTCGCTGTGACAGCACGCAGCTACACCTTC
CDR3aa: CASSVVAVTARSYTF
j_gene: TRBJ1-2
abundance: NA
v_gene: TRBV25-1
d_gene: NA

CDR3nt: TGTGCCTGGAGTGTAAAAGGGTCTAATGAAAAACTGTTTTTT
CDR3aa: CAWSVKGSNEKLFF
j_gene: TRBJ1-4
abundance: NA
v_gene: TRBV19
d_gene: NA

CDR3nt: TGTGCCAGCAGTGAAGTGCGGACCATGGTGGGTGGCTACACCTTC
CDR3aa: CASSEVRTMVGGYTF
j_gene: TRBJ1-2
abundance: NA
v_gene: TRBV2
d_gene: NA

CDR3nt: TGTGCCAGCAGTTACTCGAGAGACAACTCCTACGAGCAGTACTTC
CDR3aa: CASSYSRDNSYEQYF
j_gene: TRBJ2-7
abundance: NA
v_gene: TRBV6-5
d_gene: NA

CDR3nt: TGTGCCAGCAGCCCGAGACACGAAAATTCACCCCTCCACTTT
CDR3aa: CASSPRHENSPLHF
j_gene: TRBJ1-6
abundance: NA
v_gene: TRBV11-3
d_gene: NA

CDR3nt: TGTGCCACCACTGGGGCAGGAAGAGAGACCCAGTACTTC
CDR3aa: CATTGAGRETQYF
j_gene: TRBJ2-5
abundance: NA
v_gene: TRBV24-1
d_gene: NA

CDR3nt: TGTGCCAGCAGCTTACAGCGGGGGGCCGGCTACGAGCAGTACTTC
CDR3aa: CASSLQRGAGYEQYF
j_gene: TRBJ2-7
abundance: few
v_gene: TRBV7-8
d_gene: TRBD2

CDR3nt: TGTGCCAGCAGTTCCGGGACAGGGTCCCAAGAGACCCAGTACTTC
CDR3aa: CASSSGTGSQETQYF
j_gene: TRBJ2-5
abundance: NA
v_gene: TRBV5-4
d_gene: TRBD1

CDR3nt: TGTGCCAGCATGGAGGTGGCAGGGCCCCACAATCAGCCCCAGCATTTT
CDR3aa: CASMEVAGPHNQPQHF
j_gene: TRBJ1-5
abundance: NA
v_gene: TRBV5-5
d_gene: NA

CDR3nt: TGCAGTGCAAGGGGACAGGGGGAGGGGGAGACCCAGTACTTC
CDR3aa: CSARGQGEGETQYF
j_gene: TRBJ2-5
abundance: NA
v_gene: TRBV20-1
d_gene: TRBD1

CDR3nt: TGTGCCAGCAGCTTAGGAGGGGGGCCCGGAAACACCTTC
CDR3aa: CASSLGGGPGNTF
j_gene: TRBJ1-2
abundance: NA
v_gene: TRBV7-2
d_gene: NA

CDR3nt: TGTGCCAGCAGCTTGGGGGCGACAGGGAAGGAGACCCAGTACTTC
CDR3aa: CASSLGATGKETQYF
j_gene: TRBJ2-5
abundance: NA
v_gene: TRBV7-9
d_gene: TRBD1

CDR3nt: TGTGCCAGCAGTTGGCGGGGGGAGCAGTACTTC
CDR3aa: CASSWRGEQYF
j_gene: TRBJ2-7
abundance: many
v_gene: TRBV2
d_gene: TRBD2